Sequencing of this T cell receptor (beta chain) was carried out in a study of post-analysis software for immune sequencing data. Study findings and constraints: Controls had lower frequencies than patients of a few TRBV segments, which included TRBV5-6, TRBV5-1 and TRBV20-1. Controls significantly exceeded multiple sclerosis patients in normalized Chao1 diversity.

Carried by the TCR beta cDNA libraries were unique molecular identifiers. When about 0.95 to 10 million T cells were used, they gave hundreds of thousands of cDNA molecules. TCRdb passed the PCR reads through MiXCR, listing each CDR3 protein once. Of 650,000 to 900,000 distinct CDR3 sequences listed, around 42% are singletons. This clonotype was seen only a few times. Its antigen is undetermined. In germline, CDR1 is SQVTM, CDR2 ANQGSEA. Trimming cost V 5 bases and J 4 bases, with 12 bases left between them. The CDR3 runs to 13 residues. What was sequenced was blood. The sequence came from a girl between 5 and 17 years old with multiple sclerosis. The chain employs TRBV29-1 and TRBJ2-1; D ambiguous. CDR3 region: CSVQGGRYNEQFF. CDR3 in DNA: TGCAGCGTTCAAGGTGGCAGGTACAATGAGCAGTTCTTC.